This is a list of T cell receptor beta chains from one sample in a study of blood T cell repertoires in COVID-19. The protocol was immunoSEQ multiplex PCR, while the TCRdb copy is restricted to in-frame clones and leaves out a portion. The table lists 150,000 to 200,000 clones, approximately 90% of them singletons, with approximately 0.93% in the top ten. Sequencing input: peripheral blood. Receptors were obtained from a woman under 30 who had recovered from COVID-19. Both conserved end residues are part of each CDR3. Fields, in order: J gene, D gene, V gene, clone size, CDR3 protein, CDR3 DNA. D genes are given only for firm matches. Some rows have no size entry. The others give once, few or many, or a class for an expanded clone.

TRBJ2-1 TRBD1 TRBV9 NA CASSVSGTGGGNEQFF TGTGCCAGCAGCGTGTCCGGGACAGGGGGCGGAAATGAGCAGTTCTTC
TRBJ2-1 TRBD1 TRBV10-1 many CASRVVTGVPSYNEQFF TGCGCCAGCAGGGTAGTAACAGGGGTCCCTTCCTACAATGAGCAGTTCTTC
TRBJ2-4 TRBD1 TRBV30 NA CAWSLTGGDIQYF TGTGCCTGGAGTTTGACAGGGGGGGACATTCAGTACTTC
TRBJ1-3 NA TRBV5-4 NA CASSLAAGSGNTIYF TGTGCCAGCAGCTTGGCCGCAGGGTCTGGAAACACCATATATTTT
TRBJ2-5 NA TRBV18 many CASSQHRPQETQYF TGTGCCAGCTCACAGCACAGGCCCCAAGAGACCCAGTACTTC
TRBJ2-1 TRBD2 TRBV19 few CASSVPGLGDNEQFF TGTGCCAGTAGTGTTCCGGGACTAGGGGACAATGAGCAGTTCTTC
TRBJ2-7 NA TRBV7-9 NA CASSPRTSREQYF TGTGCCAGCAGCCCCCGGACATCTCGGGAGCAGTACTTC
TRBJ2-1 NA TRBV18 NA CASSPSLAVLGVDEQFF TGTGCCAGCTCACCCTCCTTAGCGGTCCTAGGGGTCGATGAGCAGTTCTTC
TRBJ1-3 NA TRBV4-3 NA CASSQDWAPPRAGNTIYF TGCGCCAGCAGCCAAGATTGGGCCCCGCCACGTGCCGGAAACACCATATATTTT
TRBJ1-2 TRBD1 TRBV7-3 NA CASSPNGGQGAQGYTF TGTGCCAGCAGCCCAAACGGGGGACAGGGGGCTCAGGGCTACACCTTC
TRBJ1-1 NA TRBV12-5 NA CASGYYGGNTEAFF TGTGCTAGTGGTTACTACGGGGGGAACACTGAAGCTTTCTTT
TRBJ1-2 TRBD1 TRBV19 NA CAIGPGQRLVPYGYTF TGTGCCATCGGGCCGGGACAGCGACTCGTACCCTATGGCTACACCTTC
TRBJ2-1 TRBD2 TRBV2 NA CASSEGLADYNEQFF TGTGCCAGCAGTGAAGGCCTAGCGGACTACAATGAGCAGTTCTTC
TRBJ1-1 TRBD1 TRBV5-1 NA CASSFTGEVNTEAFF TGCGCCAGCAGCTTCACAGGGGAGGTAAACACTGAAGCTTTCTTT